The rows below give T cell receptor beta chains drawn from one sample of a study of shared clonotypes between healthy human individuals. Profiling relied on immunoSEQ multiplex PCR, and the TCRdb table lists in-frame clones only, not all of them. The table has about 470,000 clones, roughly 77% seen once. The sequencing input was PBMCs. These receptor sequences come from a woman between 40 and 50 years old in good health. Some clones in this sample may be carry-over from other donors' samples. Each CDR3 is given with its conserved first and last residue. Each record gives: V gene, D gene, clone size, J gene, CDR3 DNA, CDR3 protein. D genes are given only for firm matches. Not every row has a clone size; where given, it reads once, few, many or a size class.

v_call: TRBV18; d_call: -; clone_size: -; j_call: TRBJ2-7; cdr3_nt: TGTGCCAGCTCACCACGAAGGGGATCAGGCGAGCAGTACTTC; cdr3_aa: CASSPRRGSGEQYF
v_call: TRBV25-1; d_call: -; clone_size: -; j_call: TRBJ1-1; cdr3_nt: TGTGCCAGCAGTGAATCTGGCGTAAGGACTGAAGCTTTCTTT; cdr3_aa: CASSESGVRTEAFF
v_call: TRBV27; d_call: -; clone_size: -; j_call: TRBJ1-4; cdr3_nt: TGTGCCAGCAGTTATCGCACTAATGAAAAACTGTTTTTT; cdr3_aa: CASSYRTNEKLFF
v_call: TRBV18; d_call: TRBD2; clone_size: -; j_call: TRBJ2-2; cdr3_nt: TGTGCCAGCTCACCATCTAGCGGGAATGCCGGGGAGCTGTTTTTT; cdr3_aa: CASSPSSGNAGELFF
v_call: TRBV6-1; d_call: TRBD1; clone_size: -; j_call: TRBJ2-7; cdr3_nt: TGTGCCAGCATGACGGACAGGGGCGCTGTCTACGAGCAGTACTTC; cdr3_aa: CASMTDRGAVYEQYF
v_call: TRBV7-2; d_call: -; clone_size: -; j_call: TRBJ2-1; cdr3_nt: TGTGCCAGCAGCTTGGGGAGATACAATGAGCAGTTCTTC; cdr3_aa: CASSLGRYNEQFF
v_call: TRBV6-5; d_call: -; clone_size: -; j_call: TRBJ2-3; cdr3_nt: TGTGCCAGCAGTTACCGGGTCGCGGGGGATACGCAGTATTTT; cdr3_aa: CASSYRVAGDTQYF
v_call: TRBV28; d_call: -; clone_size: -; j_call: TRBJ1-4; cdr3_nt: TGTGCCAGCAGTGGAGGGGGGTTGGGGGAAAAACTGTTTTTT; cdr3_aa: CASSGGGLGEKLFF
v_call: TRBV6-6; d_call: -; clone_size: -; j_call: TRBJ1-1; cdr3_nt: TGTGCCAGCAGTTACTACATCTTGAACACTGAAGCTTTCTTT; cdr3_aa: CASSYYILNTEAFF
v_call: TRBV11-2; d_call: -; clone_size: -; j_call: TRBJ2-6; cdr3_nt: TGTGCCAGCAGCTTAGAGCAACAGGGATATGGGGCCAACGTCCTGACTTTC; cdr3_aa: CASSLEQQGYGANVLTF
v_call: TRBV2; d_call: TRBD1; clone_size: -; j_call: TRBJ2-7; cdr3_nt: TGTGCCAGCAGGTATACAGGGGGAGAGCAGTACTTC; cdr3_aa: CASRYTGGEQYF
v_call: TRBV15; d_call: TRBD1; clone_size: few; j_call: TRBJ2-5; cdr3_nt: TGTGCCACCAGCATGCAGGGGGCCGAGACCCAGTACTTC; cdr3_aa: CATSMQGAETQYF
v_call: TRBV19; d_call: -; clone_size: -; j_call: TRBJ1-1; cdr3_nt: TGTGCCAGTGCGCGTGACAGGAACACTGAAGCTTTCTTT; cdr3_aa: CASARDRNTEAFF
v_call: TRBV7-2; d_call: -; clone_size: -; j_call: TRBJ1-3; cdr3_nt: TGTGCCAGCAGCTCATATAGCCCATTCTCTGGAAACACCATATATTTT; cdr3_aa: CASSSYSPFSGNTIYF
v_call: TRBV11-2; d_call: -; clone_size: -; j_call: TRBJ2-7; cdr3_nt: TGTGCCAGCAGACTAACGGGATCCTACGAGCAGTACTTC; cdr3_aa: CASRLTGSYEQYF
v_call: TRBV14; d_call: -; clone_size: -; j_call: TRBJ1-2; cdr3_nt: TGTGCCAGCAGCCAGTTCAGGGGAGCAAGCTACACCTTC; cdr3_aa: CASSQFRGASYTF
v_call: TRBV7-2; d_call: -; clone_size: few; j_call: TRBJ1-2; cdr3_nt: TGTGCCAGCAGGGGCGACTCCAACTATGGCTACACCTTC; cdr3_aa: CASRGDSNYGYTF
v_call: TRBV27; d_call: TRBD1; clone_size: -; j_call: TRBJ2-3; cdr3_nt: TGTGCCAGCAGACTACAGGGGGCCGACACGCAGTATTTT; cdr3_aa: CASRLQGADTQYF
v_call: TRBV28; d_call: -; clone_size: -; j_call: TRBJ1-2; cdr3_nt: TGTGCCAGCAGTCTTCGGCAGGGAGCATCTAACTATGGCTACACCTTC; cdr3_aa: CASSLRQGASNYGYTF
v_call: TRBV9; d_call: -; clone_size: -; j_call: TRBJ2-3; cdr3_nt: TGTGCCAGCAGCCTGCAGGGTCTGTCAGATACGCAGTATTTT; cdr3_aa: CASSLQGLSDTQYF
v_call: TRBV4-1; d_call: TRBD1; clone_size: -; j_call: TRBJ1-4; cdr3_nt: TGCGCCAGCAGCCAAGAAAGGAGGGGGCCCACTCCAACTAATGAAAAACTGTTTTTT; cdr3_aa: CASSQERRGPTPTNEKLFF
v_call: TRBV27; d_call: TRBD2; clone_size: -; j_call: TRBJ2-1; cdr3_nt: TGTGCCAGCAGTCCAAGGGGGACTAGCGGGACCAATGAGCAGTTCTTC; cdr3_aa: CASSPRGTSGTNEQFF
v_call: TRBV9; d_call: -; clone_size: many; j_call: TRBJ1-2; cdr3_nt: TGTGCCAGCAGCGTAGAGGGTGTGCTGGGCTATGGCTACACCTTC; cdr3_aa: CASSVEGVLGYGYTF
v_call: TRBV5-4; d_call: TRBD2; clone_size: -; j_call: TRBJ2-5; cdr3_nt: TGTGCCAGCAGCTTCAGACTAGCGGGAGAGGAGACCCAGTACTTC; cdr3_aa: CASSFRLAGEETQYF
v_call: TRBV13; d_call: -; clone_size: few; j_call: TRBJ1-2; cdr3_nt: TGTGCCAGCAGCTTAGGCCGCGCGTCGTCCTATGGCTACACCTTC; cdr3_aa: CASSLGRASSYGYTF
v_call: TRBV18; d_call: TRBD2; clone_size: -; j_call: TRBJ2-3; cdr3_nt: TGTGCCAGCTCACAAGGACTAGCGGGAGCGGGAACGCAGTATTTT; cdr3_aa: CASSQGLAGAGTQYF
v_call: TRBV2; d_call: -; clone_size: -; j_call: TRBJ1-4; cdr3_nt: TGTGCCAGCAGTGACTTGGGGGAAAAACTGTTTTTT; cdr3_aa: CASSDLGEKLFF
v_call: TRBV6-1; d_call: -; clone_size: many; j_call: TRBJ2-3; cdr3_nt: TGTGCCAGCAGTGTCAGCGGAGCTACAGATACGCAGTATTTT; cdr3_aa: CASSVSGATDTQYF
v_call: TRBV5-1; d_call: TRBD2; clone_size: -; j_call: TRBJ2-1; cdr3_nt: TGCGCCAGCCGGGAGCGGGGTGGGAATGAGCAGTTCTTC; cdr3_aa: CASRERGGNEQFF
v_call: TRBV19; d_call: -; clone_size: -; j_call: TRBJ1-5; cdr3_nt: TGTGCCAGTAGTTTCCCCGGGGATCAGCCCCAGCATTTT; cdr3_aa: CASSFPGDQPQHF
v_call: TRBV4-1; d_call: TRBD1; clone_size: -; j_call: TRBJ2-7; cdr3_nt: TGCGCCAGCAGCCAAGAGGGACAGGGAGGTGAGCAGTACTTC; cdr3_aa: CASSQEGQGGEQYF
v_call: TRBV2; d_call: TRBD1; clone_size: -; j_call: TRBJ2-3; cdr3_nt: TGTGCCAGCAGTTCACCGGGACAGGGCACAGATACGCAGTATTTT; cdr3_aa: CASSSPGQGTDTQYF
v_call: TRBV7-9; d_call: -; clone_size: -; j_call: TRBJ1-3; cdr3_nt: TGTGCCAGCAGCTTAGGGGCGGGCCGAAGCGGAAACACCATATATTTT; cdr3_aa: CASSLGAGRSGNTIYF
v_call: TRBV5-1; d_call: TRBD1; clone_size: -; j_call: TRBJ2-5; cdr3_nt: TGCGCCAGCAGCTTGGCCGGGGGGACAGGGGTGATACAAGAGACCCAGTACTTC; cdr3_aa: CASSLAGGTGVIQETQYF
v_call: TRBV18; d_call: -; clone_size: -; j_call: TRBJ2-4; cdr3_nt: TGTGCCAGCTCGCAGTCAGGCACCAAAAACATTCAGTACTTC; cdr3_aa: CASSQSGTKNIQYF
v_call: TRBV7-9; d_call: -; clone_size: -; j_call: TRBJ2-1; cdr3_nt: TGTGCCAGCAGCTCCCCTTACAATGAGCAGTTCTTC; cdr3_aa: CASSSPYNEQFF
v_call: TRBV10-3; d_call: -; clone_size: -; j_call: TRBJ2-2; cdr3_nt: TGTGCCATCAGTGATGGGGGCGCGAACACCGGGGAGCTGTTTTTT; cdr3_aa: CAISDGGANTGELFF
v_call: TRBV4-3; d_call: -; clone_size: -; j_call: TRBJ2-1; cdr3_nt: TGCGCCAGCAGCCAAGGGCGGGGTAGCGCGTCCTACAATGAGCAGTTCTTC; cdr3_aa: CASSQGRGSASYNEQFF
v_call: TRBV7-3; d_call: TRBD2; clone_size: -; j_call: TRBJ2-3; cdr3_nt: TGTGCCAGCAGCTCTAGCGGGAGTAGAACAGATACGCAGTATTTT; cdr3_aa: CASSSSGSRTDTQYF
v_call: TRBV5-1; d_call: -; clone_size: -; j_call: TRBJ2-7; cdr3_nt: TGCGCCAGCAGCTTCCTCAACGAAGAGCAGTACTTC; cdr3_aa: CASSFLNEEQYF
v_call: TRBV2; d_call: -; clone_size: -; j_call: TRBJ1-1; cdr3_nt: TGTGCCAGCAGAGGGGACCTGAACACTGAAGCTTTCTTT; cdr3_aa: CASRGDLNTEAFF
v_call: TRBV15; d_call: TRBD2; clone_size: few; j_call: TRBJ2-3; cdr3_nt: TGTGCCACCAGCTCGAATGCGGGAGAGGTAGATACGCAGTATTTT; cdr3_aa: CATSSNAGEVDTQYF
v_call: TRBV10-2; d_call: -; clone_size: -; j_call: TRBJ2-7; cdr3_nt: TGCGCCAGCAGTGAGCCGGACCGCGAGCAGTACTTC; cdr3_aa: CASSEPDREQYF
v_call: TRBV5-6; d_call: -; clone_size: -; j_call: TRBJ2-1; cdr3_nt: TGTGCCAGCAGCTTGACTTGGAGCATTATCGATGAGCAGTTCTTC; cdr3_aa: CASSLTWSIIDEQFF
v_call: TRBV7-2; d_call: -; clone_size: once; j_call: TRBJ2-3; cdr3_nt: TGTGCCAGCGCCGCGAGCGCAGATACGCAGTATTTT; cdr3_aa: CASAASADTQYF
v_call: TRBV5-4; d_call: -; clone_size: -; j_call: TRBJ2-1; cdr3_nt: TGTGCCAGCAGCTTCGCCAGGGTTAATGAGCAGTTCTTC; cdr3_aa: CASSFARVNEQFF
v_call: TRBV6-5; d_call: -; clone_size: -; j_call: TRBJ1-1; cdr3_nt: TGTGCCAGCAGAAAGGGACAAATGAACACTGAAGCTTTCTTT; cdr3_aa: CASRKGQMNTEAFF
v_call: TRBV6-5; d_call: -; clone_size: -; j_call: TRBJ1-5; cdr3_nt: TGTGCCAGCAGTCCGGGGTCGAATAGCAATCAGCCCCAGCATTTT; cdr3_aa: CASSPGSNSNQPQHF
v_call: TRBV27; d_call: -; clone_size: -; j_call: TRBJ2-7; cdr3_nt: TGTGCCAGCGCAGCGGGTCTGCGGACCTACGAGCAGTACTTC; cdr3_aa: CASAAGLRTYEQYF
v_call: TRBV7-2; d_call: -; clone_size: -; j_call: TRBJ1-4; cdr3_nt: TGTGCCAGCAGCTTCGGGGGAAGGGTTGAAAAACTGTTTTTT; cdr3_aa: CASSFGGRVEKLFF
v_call: TRBV6-6; d_call: -; clone_size: -; j_call: TRBJ1-1; cdr3_nt: TGTGCCAGCAGTACCGGACAGCTTAACACTGAAGCTTTCTTT; cdr3_aa: CASSTGQLNTEAFF
v_call: TRBV19; d_call: -; clone_size: -; j_call: TRBJ2-7; cdr3_nt: TGTGCCAGTAAGAGGGACAAAAGCTCCTACGAGCAGTACTTC; cdr3_aa: CASKRDKSSYEQYF
v_call: TRBV2; d_call: -; clone_size: -; j_call: TRBJ2-5; cdr3_nt: TGTGCCAGCAGTGAAGCGGACACTCAAGAGACCCAGTACTTC; cdr3_aa: CASSEADTQETQYF
v_call: TRBV6-6; d_call: TRBD2; clone_size: -; j_call: TRBJ2-7; cdr3_nt: TGTGCCTCTAGCGGGAGTATCTACGAGCAGTACTTC; cdr3_aa: CASSGSIYEQYF
v_call: TRBV5-1; d_call: -; clone_size: -; j_call: TRBJ2-3; cdr3_nt: TGCGCCAGCAGACGGGGAACAGATACGCAGTATTTT; cdr3_aa: CASRRGTDTQYF
v_call: TRBV18; d_call: -; clone_size: -; j_call: TRBJ1-2; cdr3_nt: TGTGCCAGCTCACCACGGGGCGGGTATGGCTACACCTTC; cdr3_aa: CASSPRGGYGYTF
v_call: TRBV18; d_call: -; clone_size: -; j_call: TRBJ1-1; cdr3_nt: TGTGCCAGCTCACCACTAACGGGGCTGGGCACTGAAGCTTTCTTT; cdr3_aa: CASSPLTGLGTEAFF